These 7 T cell receptor beta chains originate from one sample sequenced in a study of T cells in Graves' hyperthyroidism and ophthalmopathy. Using RNA transcripts as the source, TCR beta CDR3 regions were amplified. A set of HTBI primers served as the primers for a first-round RT-PCR of the TCR CDR3. TCRdb re-analysed the multiplex PCR reads in MiXCR, keeping a single row per CDR3 protein. Of hundreds of thousands of distinct CDR3 sequences listed, around 15% are singletons. Sequences were obtained from blood. These receptors were collected from a man aged 45-65 years with Graves' ophthalmopathy.

The chain joins TRBV10-3 to TRBJ2-6, with D perhaps matching TRBD1 (6 bases). The CDR3 loop spans 15 amino acids. Germline V gene data show CDR1 as ENHRY and CDR2 as SYGVKD. V gave up 5 bases and J gave up 2 bases, with 10 bases separating them. CDR3 sequence: CAISWDNTGANVLTF. The CDR3 DNA sequence: TGTGCCATCAGTTGGGACAACACTGGGGCCAACGTCCTGACTTTC.

This chain joins TRBV12-3 or TRBV12-4 and TRBJ2-5; TRBD2 matches at 12 bases. V shed 6 bases, J shed 4 bases, and the junction held 6 bases outside the gene matches. The CDR3 covers 15 residues. CDR3 amino acids: CASRAGLAGRETQYF. CDR3 nucleotides: TGTGCCAGCAGAGCTGGACTAGCGGGAAGAGAGACCCAGTACTTC.

At least ten counts were recorded for this clonotype. The chain carries TRBV5-1 and TRBJ2-3; 8 bases map to TRBD2. The junction had 8 bases not matched to a gene; V was cut back by 5 bases and J by 6 bases. The V gene's germline CDR1 is SGHRS and CDR2 YFSETQ. This CDR3 is 14 amino acids long. The CDR3: CASRWSSGADTQYF. The CDR3 nucleotides read TGCGCCAGCAGGTGGAGTAGCGGGGCGGATACGCAGTATTTT.

Many counts were recorded for this clonotype. This chain links TRBV20-1 with TRBJ1-6, with 10 bases that match TRBD1. This CDR3 spans 18 amino acids. The germline V gene encodes CDR1 DFQATT and CDR2 SNEGSKA (reference sequence). J lost 8 bases, V lost 6 bases, and 19 bases had no gene match. For the CDR3, the DNA is TGCAGTGCAATGCGTAGTACTTATGGCGGGACAGGGGATTCACCCCTCCACTTT. As protein: CSAMRSTYGGTGDSPLHF.

The chain uses TRBV7-9 and TRBJ2-1; 11 bases align to TRBD2. V shed 4 bases and J 0 bases; nucleotides not matched to a gene: 17. From germline, CDR1 is SEHNR and CDR2 FQNEAQ (reference sequence). The CDR3 covers 21 residues. The CDR3 nucleotides read TGTGCCAGCAGCTCAATGACCGGGACTAGCGGAAAAATGAGCTCCTACAATGAGCAGTTCTTC. Translation: CASSSMTGTSGKMSSYNEQFF.

A note on this clonotype: A read error is possible here, since a much larger clone lies one base away. The chain employs TRBV27 and TRBJ2-5; D perhaps matches TRBD1 (6 bases). V was clipped by 5 bases and J by 5 bases, with 21 bases between them. CDR3 length: 16 amino acids. Looked up from germline, CDR1 is MNHEY and CDR2 is SMNVEV (reference sequence). This CDR3 reads CASSDFSLSGEETQYF. The DNA for the CDR3 is TGTGCCAGCAGTGATTTCTCCCTATCAGGGGAGGAGACCCAGTACTTC.

This clonotype has only a few counts. This rearrangement joins TRBV5-8 to TRBJ1-1; D not resolved. Trimming stripped 0 bases from V and 2 bases from J, with 8 bases between. The V gene's germline CDR1 is SGHTS and CDR2 YDEGEE. This CDR3 has 14 residues. The DNA for the CDR3 is TGTGCCAGCAGCTTGGAGGCAGCTAACACTGAAGCTTTCTTT. This codes for CASSLEAANTEAFF. Full variable domain (missing parts from reference TRBV5-8 and TRBJ1-1): EAGVTQSPTHLIKTRGQQATLRCSPISGHTSVYWYQQALGLGLQFLLWYDEGEERNRGNFPPRFSGRQFPNYSSELNVNALELEDSALYLCASSLEAANTEAFFGQGTRLTVV.